Below, 4 T cell receptor beta chains from the same sample are listed, as sequenced in a study of T cell repertoires in cytomegalovirus infection. TCRdb itself ran the reads through MiXCR, one entry per CDR3 protein. The sample lists fewer than 400,000 distinct CDR3 sequences, about a sixth occurring once. The sequenced sample consisted of PBMCs. The receptor set was obtained from a human donor in good health (CMV status not recorded). Some clones in this sample may be carry-over from other donors' samples.

This rearrangement joins TRBV20-1 to TRBJ2-1; D is ambiguous. Germline V CDR1 and CDR2: DFQATT, SNEGSKA (reference sequence). The CDR3 covers 14 residues. The V end was cut by 6 bases, the J end by 0 bases, with 12 bases between. CDR3 DNA: TGCAGTGCAACGACCCTCAGCTCCTACAATGAGCAGTTCTTC. Its protein is CSATTLSSYNEQFF.

This clonotype was counted a few times. This chain uses TRBV20-1 with TRBJ2-3, with 16 positions matching TRBD2. The CDR3 is 20 amino acids. Germline V lookup: CDR1 DFQATT, CDR2 SNEGSKA (reference sequence). V lost 0 bases to trimming and J lost 3 bases; unmatched junction nucleotides: 12. The CDR3 sequence is CSARETPGTSGRAGTDTQYF. CDR3 nucleotides: TGCAGTGCTAGAGAAACTCCCGGGACTAGCGGGAGGGCCGGGACAGATACGCAGTATTTT.

In its sample, this clonotype was seen many times. This sequence joins TRBV19 and TRBJ2-6; D unclear. Trimming left V 9 bases short and J 0 bases short, with 3 bases between. Germline CDR1 and CDR2: LNHDA and SQIVND (reference sequence). The CDR3 runs to 12 residues. The CDR3 is CASYSGANVLTF. CDR3 sequence (DNA): TGTGCCAGCTACTCTGGGGCCAACGTCCTGACTTTC.

The chain employs TRBV7-6 and TRBJ1-5, with D uncertain. The CDR3 totals 14 residues. Looked up from germline, CDR1 is SGHVS and CDR2 is FNYEAQ. Deletions cut 2 bases from V and 3 bases from J, with 8 bases between. The CDR3 spells CASSLIGDNQPQHF. The CDR3 nucleotides are TGTGCCAGCAGCTTAATCGGAGACAATCAGCCCCAGCATTTT.